This TCR beta chain derives from a study of cytotoxic CD8 clonotypes in ibrutinib-treated CLL. Deep sequencing aimed at 1 in 200,000 to 1 in 1 million T cells' resolution. Method: immunoSEQ multiplex PCR; TCRdb's copy keeps in-frame clones and lacks some. This table has some 300,000 clones, just under 80% appearing once. The material was PBMCs, obtained before ibrutinib treatment. The clonotype comes from a human donor with chronic lymphocytic leukemia.

CDR3: CASSLGLGGRVGQYF. CDR3 nucleotide sequence: TGTGCCAGCAGCTTAGGTCTTGGCGGGAGGGTCGGGCAGTACTTC. The chain links TRBV7-2 to TRBJ2-7; 9 nucleotides line up with TRBD2. From germline, CDR1 is SGHTA and CDR2 FQGNSA. CDR3 size: 15 residues. The V and J ends lost 1 base and 9 bases, in that order; junction bases with no gene match: 10.